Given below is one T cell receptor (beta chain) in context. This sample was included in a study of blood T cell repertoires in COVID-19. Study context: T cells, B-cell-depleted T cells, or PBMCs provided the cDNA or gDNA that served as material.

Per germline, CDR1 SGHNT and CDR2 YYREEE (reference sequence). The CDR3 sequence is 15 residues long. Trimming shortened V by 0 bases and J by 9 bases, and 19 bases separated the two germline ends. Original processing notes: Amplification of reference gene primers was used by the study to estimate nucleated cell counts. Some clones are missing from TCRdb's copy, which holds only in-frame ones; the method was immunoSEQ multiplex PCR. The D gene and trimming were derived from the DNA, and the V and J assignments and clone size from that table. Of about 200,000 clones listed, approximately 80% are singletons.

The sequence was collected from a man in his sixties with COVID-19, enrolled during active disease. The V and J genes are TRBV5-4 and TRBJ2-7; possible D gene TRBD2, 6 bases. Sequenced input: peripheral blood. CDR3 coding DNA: TGTGCCAGCAGCTTGGGGAGGGGTAAGGTCGGGGTGCAGTACTTC. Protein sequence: CASSLGRGKVGVQYF.